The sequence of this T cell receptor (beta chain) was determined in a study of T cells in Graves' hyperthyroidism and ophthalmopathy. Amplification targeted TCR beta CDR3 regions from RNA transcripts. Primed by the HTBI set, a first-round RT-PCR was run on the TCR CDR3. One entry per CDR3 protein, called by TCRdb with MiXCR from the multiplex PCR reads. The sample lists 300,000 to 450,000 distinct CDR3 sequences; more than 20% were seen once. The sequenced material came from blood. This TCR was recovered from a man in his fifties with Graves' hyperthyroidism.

CDR3 in amino acids: CASSLELATGYNEQFF. In DNA, the CDR3 is TGCGCCAGCAGCTTAGAACTAGCAACGGGATACAATGAGCAGTTCTTC. The rearrangement joins TRBV5-1 to TRBJ2-1; maybe TRBD2 (6 bases). The CDR3 has 16 amino acids. CDR1 is SGHRS, CDR2 YFSETQ, per germline. V gave up 2 bases and J gave up 4 bases, with 16 bases separating them.